The table lists the clone carrying this T cell receptor beta chain with a few counts. The data stem from a study of T cell repertoires in cytomegalovirus infection. One entry per CDR3 protein results from TCRdb running MiXCR on the reads. The data hold nearly 650,000 distinct CDR3 sequences, with less than 25% observed a single time. Sequenced input: CD8+ T cells from PBMCs. This sequence was found in a human donor in good health (CMV status not recorded). Some clones in this sample may be carry-over from other donors' samples.

This chain's CDR3 is CSVDKGTQETQYF. The CDR3 DNA follows: TGCAGCGTTGATAAGGGGACCCAAGAGACCCAGTACTTC. The chain employs TRBV29-1 and TRBJ2-5; either TRBD1 or TRBD2 may supply D (5 bases each). There are 13 residues in the CDR3. Trimming removed 3 bases from V and 1 base from J, with 9 bases in between. CDR1 SQVTM and CDR2 ANQGSEA come from the germline V gene.